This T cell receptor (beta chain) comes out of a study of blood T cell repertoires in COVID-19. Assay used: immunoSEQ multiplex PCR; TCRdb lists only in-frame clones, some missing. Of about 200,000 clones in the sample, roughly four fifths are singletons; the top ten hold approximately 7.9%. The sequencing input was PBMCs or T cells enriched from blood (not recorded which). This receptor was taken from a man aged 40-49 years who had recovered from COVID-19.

CDR3 sequence (DNA): TGTGCCAGTAACGCTGACAGAGGTAATTCACCCCTCCACTTT. Protein sequence: CASNADRGNSPLHF. This chain links TRBV19 with TRBJ1-6; D possibly corresponds to TRBD1 (5 bases). The germline CDR1 and CDR2 sequences are LNHDA and SQIVND (reference sequence). CDR3 length: 14 residues. V lost 7 bases, J lost 6 bases, and 13 bases lay in between.